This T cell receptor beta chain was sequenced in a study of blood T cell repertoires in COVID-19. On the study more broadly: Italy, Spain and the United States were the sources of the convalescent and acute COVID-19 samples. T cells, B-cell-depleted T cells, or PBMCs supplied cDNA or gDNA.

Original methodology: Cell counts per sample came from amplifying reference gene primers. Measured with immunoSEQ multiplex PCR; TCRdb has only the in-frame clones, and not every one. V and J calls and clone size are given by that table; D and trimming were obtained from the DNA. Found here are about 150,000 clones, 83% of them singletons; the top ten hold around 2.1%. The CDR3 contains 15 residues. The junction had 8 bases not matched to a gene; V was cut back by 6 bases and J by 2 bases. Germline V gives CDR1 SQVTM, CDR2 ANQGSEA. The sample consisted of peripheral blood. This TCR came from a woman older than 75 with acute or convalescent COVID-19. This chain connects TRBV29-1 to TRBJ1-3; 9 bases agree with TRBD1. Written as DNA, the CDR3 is TGCAGCGTGGGAACAACAGGGGGCCCTGGAAACACCATATATTTT. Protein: CSVGTTGGPGNTIYF. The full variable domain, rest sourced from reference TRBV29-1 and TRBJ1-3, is SAVISQKPSRDICQRGTSLTIQCQVDSQVTMMFWYRQQPGQSLTLIATANQGSEATYESGFVIDKFPISRPNLTFSTLTVSNMSPEDSSIYLCSVGTTGGPGNTIYFGEGSWLTVV.